The 14 T cell receptor beta chains listed next were all sequenced from one sample in a study of blood T cell repertoires in COVID-19. Sequencing was performed with immunoSEQ multiplex PCR; in TCRdb, only in-frame clones are kept and a portion is missing. The table includes about 180,000 clones, about nine tenths detected once. The sequenced material came from peripheral blood. The receptors originated from a woman aged 30 to 39 with acute or convalescent COVID-19.

V usage is TRBV11-3 and J usage is TRBJ2-1, with 8 bases fitting TRBD1. This CDR3 is built from 13 residues. After removal of 1 base from V and 8 bases from J, the junction contained 1 base not matched to a gene. Germline CDR1 SGHNT, CDR2 YENEEA. The CDR3 coding sequence is TGTGCCAGCAGCTTAGGACAGGGGCATGAGCAGTTCTTC. Protein sequence: CASSLGQGHEQFF.

The chain links TRBV6-1 to TRBJ2-3, with a possible D match to TRBD1 (6 bases). The CDR3 length is 14 residues. The germline V gene has CDR1 MNHNS and CDR2 SASEGT. The germline V and J ends were trimmed by 8 bases and 0 bases, with 12 bases remaining between them. This chain's CDR3 is CASGDISSTDTQYF. Written as DNA, the CDR3 is TGTGCCAGCGGGGACATCTCTAGCACAGATACGCAGTATTTT.

The V gene is TRBV7-9, the J gene TRBJ2-7; weak D call: TRBD1 (5 bases). V was clipped by 11 bases and J by 3 bases, with 11 bases between them. The CDR3 has 11 amino acids. Germline-derived CDR1 and CDR2 are SEHNR and FQNEAQ (reference sequence). The CDR3: CALGEGYEQYF. The CDR3 coding sequence is TGTGCCCTAGGGGAAGGCTACGAGCAGTACTTC.

The CDR3 sequence is CASSIGSGANYGYTF. CDR3 nucleotide sequence: TGTGCCAGTAGTATCGGATCAGGGGCCAACTATGGCTACACCTTC. The chain employs TRBV19 and TRBJ1-2, with D perhaps TRBD1 (6 bases). This CDR3 contains 15 residues. Germline V gene lookup returns CDR1 LNHDA and CDR2 SQIVND (reference sequence). The germline V and J ends were trimmed by 3 bases and 2 bases, with 13 bases remaining between them.

V usage is TRBV6-5 and J usage is TRBJ2-7; 7 positions match TRBD2. V shed 6 bases, J shed 6 bases, and the junction held 2 bases outside the gene matches. CDR3 size: 11 residues. Germline V gene data show CDR1 as MNHEY and CDR2 as SVGAGI. For the CDR3, the DNA is TGTGCCAGCAGGACGGGGGGCGAGCAGTACTTC. The encoded protein is CASRTGGEQYF.

The chain is built from TRBV7-2 and TRBJ1-6; D is unclear. The V end lost 2 bases, the J end lost 9 bases, and 11 bases lay between the germline ends. CDR1 and CDR2 from the germline V gene are SGHTA and FQGNSA. The CDR3 is 14 amino acids. The CDR3 region has the DNA TGTGCCAGCAGCTTATCGGGGTTGAGTTCACCCCTCCACTTT. Encoded protein: CASSLSGLSSPLHF. Together with reference TRBV7-2 and TRBJ1-6, the CDR3 gives the full variable domain: GAGVSQSPSNKVTEKGKDVELRCDPISGHTALYWYRQSLGQGLEFLIYFQGNSAPDKSGLPSDRFSAERTGGSVSTLTIQRTQQEDSAVYLCASSLSGLSSPLHFGNGTRLTVT.

As to this clone: At the DNA level, this CDR3 is encoded by other sequences in the same sample as well. The J gene is TRBJ2-7, the V gene TRBV2, with D hard to call. Germline assignment: CDR1 SNHLY and CDR2 FYNNEI. Trimming left V 6 bases short and J 3 bases short, with 6 bases between. The CDR3 runs 11 residues. In DNA form, the CDR3 reads TGTGCCAGCAGCGAATACTACGAGCAGTACTTC. This gives the protein CASSEYYEQYF.

The chain recombines TRBV5-1 with TRBJ2-5; D not certain. Germline V CDR1 and CDR2: SGHRS, YFSETQ. CDR3 length equals 13 residues. V lost 8 bases to trimming and J lost 3 bases, with 14 bases between them. The CDR3 spells CASRAGAKETQYF. The CDR3 coding sequence is TGCGCCAGTAGAGCTGGAGCGAAAGAGACCCAGTACTTC. Together with reference TRBV5-1 and TRBJ2-5, the CDR3 gives the full variable domain: KAGVTQTPRYLIKTRGQQVTLSCSPISGHRSVSWYQQTPGQGLQFLFEYFSETQRNKGNFPGRFSGRQFSNSRSEMNVSTLELGDSALYLCASRAGAKETQYFGPGTRLLVL.

This chain uses TRBV6-5 with TRBJ2-6; D unresolved. The CDR3 is 15 residues long. Trimming pared 5 bases from V and 2 bases from J, leaving 10 bases between. CDR1 and CDR2 from the germline V gene are MNHEY and SVGAGI. CDR3 sequence reads: CASSLPSPGANVLTF. CDR3 nucleotide sequence: TGTGCCAGCAGTCTCCCCTCTCCTGGGGCCAACGTCCTGACTTTC.

The chain uses TRBV6-1 and TRBJ2-3, with 7 bases fitting TRBD2. The CDR3 has 17 amino acids. Germline-derived CDR1 and CDR2 are MNHNS and SASEGT. V lost 1 base and J lost 1; bases outside the gene matches: 8. The CDR3, as DNA: TGTGCCAGCAGTGAAGATCGAGCGGGATCGGGCACAGATACGCAGTATTTT. It yields the protein CASSEDRAGSGTDTQYF.

The genes are TRBV29-1 and TRBJ2-4; D not resolved. The CDR3 runs to 11 residues. The germline V and J ends were trimmed by 5 bases and 6 bases, with 8 bases remaining between them. Germline V gene sequence: CDR1 SQVTM, CDR2 ANQGSEA. The CDR3 region has the DNA TGCAGCGTTACAGAGAGAAACATTCAGTACTTC. This translates into CSVTERNIQYF.

J is TRBJ1-2 and V is TRBV27, with D possibly TRBD1 on 6 matching bases. Germline CDR1 MNHEY, CDR2 SMNVEV (reference sequence). V shed 8 bases and J shed 7 bases, with 14 bases lying between them. The length of the CDR3 is 12 residues. CDR3 nucleotides: TGTGCCAGCGGATACAGGGATAGTGGCTACACCTTC. Translation gives CASGYRDSGYTF.

The rearrangement joins TRBV7-2 to TRBJ1-4, with 9 bases aligning to TRBD1. J was trimmed by 10 bases and V by 3 bases; bases with no gene match: 6. This CDR3 is 14 amino acids long. CDR1 is SGHTA and CDR2 is FQGNSA in the germline V gene. The CDR3 DNA is TGTGCCAGCAGCTTTACAGGGGGCTCTGGAAAACTGTTTTTT. Amino acids: CASSFTGGSGKLFF. Together with reference TRBV7-2 and TRBJ1-4, the CDR3 gives the full variable domain: GAGVSQSPSNKVTEKGKDVELRCDPISGHTALYWYRQSLGQGLEFLIYFQGNSAPDKSGLPSDRFSAERTGGSVSTLTIQRTQQEDSAVYLCASSFTGGSGKLFFGSGTQLSVL.

The chain links TRBV18 to TRBJ1-5, with TRBD1 identical over 10 bases. The CDR3 runs to 15 residues. V shed 6 bases, J shed 4 bases, and the junction held 6 bases outside the gene matches. Germline values: CDR1 KGHSH, CDR2 LQKENI. DNA of the CDR3: TGTGCCAGCTCCTCCGGGACAGGGGAAAATCAGCCCCAGCATTTT. Translated, it gives CASSSGTGENQPQHF.